Following are 29 T cell receptor beta chains from one sample sequenced in a study of T-cell memory formation after mild COVID-19. TCRdb passed the 5' RACE reads through MiXCR, listing each CDR3 protein once. The repertoire includes 300,000 to 350,000 distinct CDR3 sequences, 14% of them detected once, and around 23% sits in the top ten. Sequencing used PBMCs or a T cell subset sorted from them (not recorded which). The receptors stem from a man in his late teens or twenties who had mild COVID-19 (a few samples of this study predate the infection). Cell type and time point are not known.

This clonotype has only a few counts. The CDR3 spells CATSPGITGGGDEQFF. CDR3 nucleotides: TGTGCCACCAGCCCGGGGATCACAGGGGGAGGAGATGAGCAGTTCTTC. The rearrangement uses TRBV24-1 and TRBJ2-1, with 8 positions matching TRBD1. V lost 7 bases, J lost 8 bases, and 15 bases stayed unmatched. Germline loops: CDR1 KGHDR, CDR2 SFDVKD. This CDR3 is 16 amino acids long.

This sequence joins TRBV4-3 and TRBJ1-2; D not certain. The length of the CDR3 is 15 residues. V was cut by 0 bases and J by 2 bases, with 10 bases left in between. Germline CDR1 and CDR2: LGHNA and YSLEER. The CDR3 nucleotides read TGCGCCAGCAGCCAAGATGGGATTTACAACTATGGCTACACCTTC. This gives the protein CASSQDGIYNYGYTF.

The rearrangement joins TRBV6-1 to TRBJ2-7, with TRBD1 matching over 9 bases. J gave up 4 bases and V 7 bases, and 11 bases lay outside the gene matches. CDR3 length: 15 amino acids. Germline CDR1 is MNHNS and CDR2 is SASEGT. CDR3 sequence reads: CASIRAGQGYYEQYV. The CDR3 nucleotides are TGTGCCAGCATTAGGGCGGGACAGGGCTATTACGAGCAGTACGTC.

The rearrangement links TRBV5-1 to TRBJ1-2, with a tentative D call TRBD1 (6 bases). Germline V gene sequence: CDR1 SGHRS, CDR2 YFSETQ. The V end was cut by 2 bases, the J end by 8 bases, with 13 bases between. This CDR3 comprises 13 residues. The CDR3 region is CASSLAGTSGYTF. CDR3 nucleotide sequence: TGCGCCAGCAGCTTAGCCGGGACATCAGGCTACACCTTC. The full variable domain, completed using reference TRBV5-1 and TRBJ1-2, is KAGVTQTPRYLIKTRGQQVTLSCSPISGHRSVSWYQQTPGQGLQFLFEYFSETQRNKGNFPGRFSGRQFSNSRSEMNVSTLELGDSALYLCASSLAGTSGYTFGSGTRLTVV.

This CDR3 is CASSRTWGGAQYF. The CDR3 nucleotides are TGTGCCAGCAGTCGTACCTGGGGTGGAGCGCAGTATTTT. The chain combines TRBV7-6 with TRBJ2-3; D remains unclear. Germline values: CDR1 SGHVS, CDR2 FNYEAQ. The CDR3 covers 13 residues. V was cut by 6 bases and J by 10 bases, with 17 bases left in between.

This clonotype was observed a handful of times. The gene calls are TRBV6-1 and TRBJ2-7; TRBD1 aligns across 10 bases. The junction had 7 bases not matched to a gene; V was cut back by 6 bases and J by 5 bases. Germline CDR1 is MNHNS and CDR2 is SASEGT. This CDR3 is built from 14 residues. For the CDR3, the DNA is TGTGCCAGCAGACCCGGGACAGGGGTGAACGAGCAGTACGTC. Protein: CASRPGTGVNEQYV.

This clonotype was observed a few times. This rearrangement joins TRBV6-5 to TRBJ2-3, with TRBD1 as a possible D gene (6 bases). The CDR3 contains 15 residues. In germline, CDR1 is MNHEY, CDR2 SVGAGI. The V end lost 6 bases, the J end lost 3 bases, and 16 bases lay between the germline ends. CDR3 region: CASSRTGSETDTQYF. The CDR3 coding sequence is TGTGCCAGCAGCCGTACAGGGAGTGAGACAGATACGCAGTATTTT.

In its sample, this clonotype was seen a few times. The chain couples TRBV19 to TRBJ1-2, with D unclear. The CDR3 loop spans 11 amino acids. The ends were cut back, 8 bases at V and 3 bases at J, with 7 bases in the middle. Germline CDR1 LNHDA, CDR2 SQIVND (reference sequence). CDR3 DNA: TGTGCCAGTTTCTCCCACTATGGCTACACCTTC. Translation gives CASFSHYGYTF.

In its sample, this clonotype was seen a few times. The chain employs TRBV13 and TRBJ2-7; 8 bases map to TRBD1. The CDR3 extends over 12 amino acids. V was clipped by 5 bases and J by 7 bases; unmatched bases: 4. Per the germline V gene, CDR1 is PRHDT and CDR2 is FYEKMQ (reference sequence). DNA of the CDR3: TGTGCCAGCAGCATCAGGGGGCTGGAGCAGTACTTC. Its protein product is CASSIRGLEQYF.

This clonotype was recorded many times. The CDR3 DNA reads TGTGCCAGCAGCTTGGCGCCAGGCCGCTCCTACAATGAGCAGTTCTTC. It specifies CASSLAPGRSYNEQFF. This chain uses TRBV5-6 with TRBJ2-1; D call uncertain. V was trimmed by 0 bases and J by 0 bases, leaving 10 bases between them. This CDR3 comprises 16 residues. Germline V gives CDR1 SGHDT, CDR2 YYEEEE. The entire variable domain, with the rest obtained from reference TRBV5-6 and TRBJ2-1, is as follows: DAGVTQSPTHLIKTRGQQVTLRCSPKSGHDTVSWYQQALGQGPQFIFQYYEEEERQRGNFPDRFSGHQFPNYSSELNVNALLLGDSALYLCASSLAPGRSYNEQFFGPGTRLTVL.

There are many counts of this clonotype. The chain employs TRBV20-1 and TRBJ1-6; 7 nucleotides align to TRBD1. This CDR3 comprises 13 residues. The germline V gene encodes CDR1 DFQATT and CDR2 SNEGSKA (reference sequence). J lost 11 bases, V lost 3 bases, and 7 bases had no gene match. CDR3 DNA sequence: TGCAGTGCTAGCCCCGGGACAGACCCACCCCTCCACTTT. This gives the protein CSASPGTDPPLHF.

The chain employs TRBV6-5 and TRBJ1-1; TRBD1 agrees at 7 bases. The germline V gene has CDR1 MNHEY and CDR2 SVGAGI. The CDR3 totals 15 residues. V lost 0 bases, J lost 3 bases, and 4 bases stayed unmatched. CDR3 region: CASSYSMQGDTEAFF. CDR3 in DNA: TGTGCCAGCAGTTACTCGATGCAGGGGGACACTGAAGCTTTCTTT.

The V and J genes are TRBV24-1 and TRBJ1-2, with D unclear. Germline V gives CDR1 KGHDR, CDR2 SFDVKD. V was pared by 3 bases and J by 2 bases, with 3 bases between. CDR3 length: 12 amino acids. The DNA of the CDR3 is TGTGCCACCAGTGATCCGAACTATGGCTACACCTTC. It codes for CATSDPNYGYTF.

This clonotype was seen a handful of times. V usage is TRBV12-3 or TRBV12-4 and J usage is TRBJ1-5; D unclear. CDR3 length: 16 residues. V gave up 5 bases and J gave up 2 bases, with 16 bases separating them. The CDR3 here is CASSPVHGLGNQPQHF. Written as DNA, the CDR3 is TGTGCCAGCAGTCCGGTTCATGGTCTCGGCAATCAGCCCCAGCATTTT.

There are a few counts of this clonotype. The chain carries TRBV5-1 and TRBJ2-7, with D possibly being TRBD2 (6 bases). Germline CDR1 and CDR2: SGHRS and YFSETQ. The CDR3 is 15 amino acids. V was clipped by 10 bases and J by 3 bases, with 23 bases between them. The CDR3 region has the DNA TGCGCCCTAGGGACTTGGGGGGACCGGGTCTACGAGCAGTACTTC. This sequence encodes CALGTWGDRVYEQYF.

The CDR3 region has the DNA TGTGCCAGCAGCTTAAATCCGGGTCAGCCCCAGCATTTT. This gives the protein CASSLNPGQPQHF. The V call is TRBV7-9, the J call TRBJ1-5; no clear D gene. V shed 2 bases and J shed 6 bases, with 8 bases lying between them. CDR3 length: 13 residues. CDR1 is SEHNR and CDR2 is FQNEAQ in the germline V gene (reference sequence).

This clonotype was recorded at least ten times. V usage is TRBV5-1 and J usage is TRBJ2-2; D might be TRBD1 (5 bases). The germline V gene encodes CDR1 SGHRS and CDR2 YFSETQ. V dropped 0 bases and J dropped 1 base, with 7 bases sitting between them. This CDR3 is built from 15 residues. The CDR3 DNA reads TGCGCCAGCAGCTTGGACCAGGGGAACACCGGGGAGCTGTTTTTT. Translation gives CASSLDQGNTGELFF.

Here the CDR3 DNA reads TGTGCCAGCATTGGGGGTACCCTCGTCCTGACTTTC. Translated: CASIGGTLVLTF. This chain connects TRBV2 to TRBJ2-6; D is perhaps TRBD1 or TRBD2 (5 bases each). The CDR3 runs 12 residues. The V end was cut by 7 bases, the J end by 12 bases, with 13 bases between. Germline CDR1 reads SNHLY; CDR2 reads FYNNEI.

The chain couples TRBV6-2 or TRBV6-3 to TRBJ2-1; no reliable D call. The CDR3 is 14 amino acids. CDR1 is MNHEY, CDR2 SVGEGT, per germline. V lost 6 bases and J 4 bases, leaving 13 bases between the germline ends. In nucleotides, the CDR3 is TGTGCCAGCAGCCCGACCGGACCTTACAATGAGCAGTTCTTC. Translated, it gives CASSPTGPYNEQFF.

This clonotype was seen more than once but under ten times. The chain carries TRBV6-5 and TRBJ1-2; 10 bases line up with TRBD1. This CDR3 has 15 residues. Germline-derived CDR1 and CDR2 are MNHEY and SVGAGI. V dropped 6 bases and J dropped 11; count of bases not matched to a gene: 15. This CDR3 is CASSTTGTGEGPYTF. Written as DNA, the CDR3 is TGTGCCAGCAGCACCACCGGGACAGGGGAAGGACCTTACACCTTC.

This clonotype has ten or more counts. The chain recombines TRBV7-2 with TRBJ2-4; 13 bases match TRBD2. Germline-derived CDR1 and CDR2 are SGHTA and FQGNSA. This CDR3 spans 17 amino acids. With V trimmed by 4 bases and J by 0 bases, 3 bases remained unmatched. The CDR3 region is CASSWGLAGLAKNIQYF. The CDR3 nucleotides are TGTGCCAGCAGCTGGGGACTAGCGGGACTAGCCAAAAACATTCAGTACTTC.

This chain joins TRBV6-2 or TRBV6-3 and TRBJ2-7; TRBD2 matches 12 bases. Trimming cost V 0 bases and J 3 bases; bases outside gene matches: 6. The CDR3 spans 17 residues. Germline V gives CDR1 MNHEY, CDR2 SVGEGT. CDR3 sequence: CASSYSIPSGGDYEQYV. CDR3 DNA sequence: TGTGCCAGCAGTTACTCGATCCCTAGCGGGGGGGACTACGAGCAGTACGTC.

The rearrangement joins TRBV7-9 to TRBJ2-7; no clear D. With 5 bases removed from V and 6 bases from J, the gap between germline ends came to 8 bases. There are 11 residues in the CDR3. Germline-derived CDR1 and CDR2 are SEHNR and FQNEAQ (reference sequence). For the CDR3, the DNA is TGTGCCAGCAGCGGCAGTTCCGAGCAGTACGTC. Amino acids: CASSGSSEQYV.

This clonotype was recorded a few times. The genes are TRBV28 and TRBJ1-5; a weak D match, TRBD1 (5 bases). Deletions cut 5 bases from V and 7 bases from J, with 24 bases between. CDR3 length equals 17 residues. Germline V gene data show CDR1 as MDHEN and CDR2 as SYDVKM. This chain's CDR3 is CASSPTGWGESFQPQHF. CDR3 in DNA: TGTGCCAGCAGTCCTACTGGGTGGGGGGAGAGTTTCCAGCCCCAGCATTTT.

This clonotype was recorded a few times. The chain links TRBV5-1 to TRBJ1-1; maybe TRBD1 (5 bases). The germline V gene has CDR1 SGHRS and CDR2 YFSETQ. This CDR3 is 17 amino acids long. V was shortened by 1 base and J by 1 base, with 17 bases between the two germline ends. The CDR3 is CASSLSGRAGGNTEAFF. The CDR3 DNA sequence: TGCGCCAGCAGCTTGTCAGGCAGGGCTGGCGGGAACACTGAAGCTTTCTTT.

The gene calls are TRBV5-4 and TRBJ1-1; D uncertain. The germline V and J ends were trimmed by 6 bases and 2 bases, with 14 bases remaining between them. This CDR3 region has 14 residues. In germline, CDR1 is SGHNT, CDR2 YYREEE (reference sequence). CDR3 nucleotide sequence: TGTGCCAGCAACCGACCAGGAGGAAACACTGAAGCTTTCTTT. It translates to CASNRPGGNTEAFF.

This clonotype was counted at least ten times. The DNA of the CDR3 is TGTGCCAGCAGTTCCCCGGGGGCGATAAATGAAAAACTGTTTTTT. It yields the protein CASSSPGAINEKLFF. J is TRBJ1-4 and V is TRBV28; possible D gene TRBD1, 6 bases. This CDR3 is built from 15 residues. Germline lookup yields CDR1 MDHEN and CDR2 SYDVKM. Trimming left V 4 bases short and J 5 bases short, with 14 bases between.

This clonotype was counted many times. The chain combines TRBV4-1 with TRBJ1-1; D gene uncertain. The CDR3 covers 14 residues. Germline values: CDR1 MGHRA, CDR2 YSYEKL. With 0 bases removed from V and 0 bases from J, the gap between germline ends came to 5 bases. CDR3 region: CASSQEGLNTEAFF. CDR3 coding DNA: TGCGCCAGCAGCCAAGAAGGGTTGAACACTGAAGCTTTCTTT.

The CDR3 DNA reads TGTGCCAGCAGCTTAGCCCTAGCGGTATACAATGAGCAGTTCTTC. It encodes CASSLALAVYNEQFF. The J gene is TRBJ2-1, the V gene TRBV7-9; 7 bases match TRBD2. The CDR3 sequence is 15 residues long. J lost 4 bases, V lost 0 bases, and 3 bases had no gene match. CDR1 is SEHNR and CDR2 is FQNEAQ in the germline V gene (reference sequence).